This T cell receptor (beta chain) derives from a study of blood T cell repertoires in COVID-19. Study-wide background: Acute-phase and convalescent COVID-19 samples originated in the United States, Italy and Spain. T cells, B-cell-depleted T cells, or PBMCs supplied cDNA or gDNA.

In the authors' methods: Reference gene primer amplification gave estimated nucleated cell counts. This table comes from immunoSEQ multiplex PCR, and its TCRdb copy is limited to in-frame clones, with some not included. V, J and clone size are those of that table, while D and trimming were read from the DNA. The table lists approximately 34,000 clones, roughly 87% of them singletons. Germline CDR1 is SGHAT and CDR2 is FQNNGV. The trim removed 4 bases at V and 3 bases at J, leaving 7 bases unmatched. The CDR3 length is 15 residues. The clonotype comes from a man aged 60-69 years with active COVID-19. V usage is TRBV11-2 and J usage is TRBJ2-3; 7 bases map to TRBD1. The sequenced material came from peripheral blood. CDR3 region: CASSSRGQLTDTQYF. CDR3 coding DNA: TGTGCCAGCAGCTCCCGGGGACAGTTAACAGATACGCAGTATTTT.